In its sample, the clone carrying this T cell receptor beta chain was seen once. The sample is drawn from a study of CD8+ T cells in alopecia areata. The CDR3 spans 16 residues. Trimming took 4 bases from V and 2 from J; bases not matched to a gene: 6. Germline V gene lookup returns CDR1 SQVTM and CDR2 ANQGSEA. Sequencing used cDNA as its template, made by extracting RNA and reverse transcribing it. The data were produced by immunoSEQ multiplex PCR, yet TCRdb's version contains in-frame clones alone and is incomplete. The sample has 150,000 to 200,000 clones, 59% seen once. This TCR came from a human donor with alopecia areata. Sequencing was performed on CD4+ T cells sorted from blood, taken at week 0. This chain uses TRBV29-1 with TRBJ1-5; the match to TRBD1 covers 12 bases. The CDR3 loop reads CSVVVGQGAGNQPQHF. DNA of the CDR3: TGCAGCGTTGTAGTGGGACAGGGGGCCGGCAATCAGCCCCAGCATTTT.